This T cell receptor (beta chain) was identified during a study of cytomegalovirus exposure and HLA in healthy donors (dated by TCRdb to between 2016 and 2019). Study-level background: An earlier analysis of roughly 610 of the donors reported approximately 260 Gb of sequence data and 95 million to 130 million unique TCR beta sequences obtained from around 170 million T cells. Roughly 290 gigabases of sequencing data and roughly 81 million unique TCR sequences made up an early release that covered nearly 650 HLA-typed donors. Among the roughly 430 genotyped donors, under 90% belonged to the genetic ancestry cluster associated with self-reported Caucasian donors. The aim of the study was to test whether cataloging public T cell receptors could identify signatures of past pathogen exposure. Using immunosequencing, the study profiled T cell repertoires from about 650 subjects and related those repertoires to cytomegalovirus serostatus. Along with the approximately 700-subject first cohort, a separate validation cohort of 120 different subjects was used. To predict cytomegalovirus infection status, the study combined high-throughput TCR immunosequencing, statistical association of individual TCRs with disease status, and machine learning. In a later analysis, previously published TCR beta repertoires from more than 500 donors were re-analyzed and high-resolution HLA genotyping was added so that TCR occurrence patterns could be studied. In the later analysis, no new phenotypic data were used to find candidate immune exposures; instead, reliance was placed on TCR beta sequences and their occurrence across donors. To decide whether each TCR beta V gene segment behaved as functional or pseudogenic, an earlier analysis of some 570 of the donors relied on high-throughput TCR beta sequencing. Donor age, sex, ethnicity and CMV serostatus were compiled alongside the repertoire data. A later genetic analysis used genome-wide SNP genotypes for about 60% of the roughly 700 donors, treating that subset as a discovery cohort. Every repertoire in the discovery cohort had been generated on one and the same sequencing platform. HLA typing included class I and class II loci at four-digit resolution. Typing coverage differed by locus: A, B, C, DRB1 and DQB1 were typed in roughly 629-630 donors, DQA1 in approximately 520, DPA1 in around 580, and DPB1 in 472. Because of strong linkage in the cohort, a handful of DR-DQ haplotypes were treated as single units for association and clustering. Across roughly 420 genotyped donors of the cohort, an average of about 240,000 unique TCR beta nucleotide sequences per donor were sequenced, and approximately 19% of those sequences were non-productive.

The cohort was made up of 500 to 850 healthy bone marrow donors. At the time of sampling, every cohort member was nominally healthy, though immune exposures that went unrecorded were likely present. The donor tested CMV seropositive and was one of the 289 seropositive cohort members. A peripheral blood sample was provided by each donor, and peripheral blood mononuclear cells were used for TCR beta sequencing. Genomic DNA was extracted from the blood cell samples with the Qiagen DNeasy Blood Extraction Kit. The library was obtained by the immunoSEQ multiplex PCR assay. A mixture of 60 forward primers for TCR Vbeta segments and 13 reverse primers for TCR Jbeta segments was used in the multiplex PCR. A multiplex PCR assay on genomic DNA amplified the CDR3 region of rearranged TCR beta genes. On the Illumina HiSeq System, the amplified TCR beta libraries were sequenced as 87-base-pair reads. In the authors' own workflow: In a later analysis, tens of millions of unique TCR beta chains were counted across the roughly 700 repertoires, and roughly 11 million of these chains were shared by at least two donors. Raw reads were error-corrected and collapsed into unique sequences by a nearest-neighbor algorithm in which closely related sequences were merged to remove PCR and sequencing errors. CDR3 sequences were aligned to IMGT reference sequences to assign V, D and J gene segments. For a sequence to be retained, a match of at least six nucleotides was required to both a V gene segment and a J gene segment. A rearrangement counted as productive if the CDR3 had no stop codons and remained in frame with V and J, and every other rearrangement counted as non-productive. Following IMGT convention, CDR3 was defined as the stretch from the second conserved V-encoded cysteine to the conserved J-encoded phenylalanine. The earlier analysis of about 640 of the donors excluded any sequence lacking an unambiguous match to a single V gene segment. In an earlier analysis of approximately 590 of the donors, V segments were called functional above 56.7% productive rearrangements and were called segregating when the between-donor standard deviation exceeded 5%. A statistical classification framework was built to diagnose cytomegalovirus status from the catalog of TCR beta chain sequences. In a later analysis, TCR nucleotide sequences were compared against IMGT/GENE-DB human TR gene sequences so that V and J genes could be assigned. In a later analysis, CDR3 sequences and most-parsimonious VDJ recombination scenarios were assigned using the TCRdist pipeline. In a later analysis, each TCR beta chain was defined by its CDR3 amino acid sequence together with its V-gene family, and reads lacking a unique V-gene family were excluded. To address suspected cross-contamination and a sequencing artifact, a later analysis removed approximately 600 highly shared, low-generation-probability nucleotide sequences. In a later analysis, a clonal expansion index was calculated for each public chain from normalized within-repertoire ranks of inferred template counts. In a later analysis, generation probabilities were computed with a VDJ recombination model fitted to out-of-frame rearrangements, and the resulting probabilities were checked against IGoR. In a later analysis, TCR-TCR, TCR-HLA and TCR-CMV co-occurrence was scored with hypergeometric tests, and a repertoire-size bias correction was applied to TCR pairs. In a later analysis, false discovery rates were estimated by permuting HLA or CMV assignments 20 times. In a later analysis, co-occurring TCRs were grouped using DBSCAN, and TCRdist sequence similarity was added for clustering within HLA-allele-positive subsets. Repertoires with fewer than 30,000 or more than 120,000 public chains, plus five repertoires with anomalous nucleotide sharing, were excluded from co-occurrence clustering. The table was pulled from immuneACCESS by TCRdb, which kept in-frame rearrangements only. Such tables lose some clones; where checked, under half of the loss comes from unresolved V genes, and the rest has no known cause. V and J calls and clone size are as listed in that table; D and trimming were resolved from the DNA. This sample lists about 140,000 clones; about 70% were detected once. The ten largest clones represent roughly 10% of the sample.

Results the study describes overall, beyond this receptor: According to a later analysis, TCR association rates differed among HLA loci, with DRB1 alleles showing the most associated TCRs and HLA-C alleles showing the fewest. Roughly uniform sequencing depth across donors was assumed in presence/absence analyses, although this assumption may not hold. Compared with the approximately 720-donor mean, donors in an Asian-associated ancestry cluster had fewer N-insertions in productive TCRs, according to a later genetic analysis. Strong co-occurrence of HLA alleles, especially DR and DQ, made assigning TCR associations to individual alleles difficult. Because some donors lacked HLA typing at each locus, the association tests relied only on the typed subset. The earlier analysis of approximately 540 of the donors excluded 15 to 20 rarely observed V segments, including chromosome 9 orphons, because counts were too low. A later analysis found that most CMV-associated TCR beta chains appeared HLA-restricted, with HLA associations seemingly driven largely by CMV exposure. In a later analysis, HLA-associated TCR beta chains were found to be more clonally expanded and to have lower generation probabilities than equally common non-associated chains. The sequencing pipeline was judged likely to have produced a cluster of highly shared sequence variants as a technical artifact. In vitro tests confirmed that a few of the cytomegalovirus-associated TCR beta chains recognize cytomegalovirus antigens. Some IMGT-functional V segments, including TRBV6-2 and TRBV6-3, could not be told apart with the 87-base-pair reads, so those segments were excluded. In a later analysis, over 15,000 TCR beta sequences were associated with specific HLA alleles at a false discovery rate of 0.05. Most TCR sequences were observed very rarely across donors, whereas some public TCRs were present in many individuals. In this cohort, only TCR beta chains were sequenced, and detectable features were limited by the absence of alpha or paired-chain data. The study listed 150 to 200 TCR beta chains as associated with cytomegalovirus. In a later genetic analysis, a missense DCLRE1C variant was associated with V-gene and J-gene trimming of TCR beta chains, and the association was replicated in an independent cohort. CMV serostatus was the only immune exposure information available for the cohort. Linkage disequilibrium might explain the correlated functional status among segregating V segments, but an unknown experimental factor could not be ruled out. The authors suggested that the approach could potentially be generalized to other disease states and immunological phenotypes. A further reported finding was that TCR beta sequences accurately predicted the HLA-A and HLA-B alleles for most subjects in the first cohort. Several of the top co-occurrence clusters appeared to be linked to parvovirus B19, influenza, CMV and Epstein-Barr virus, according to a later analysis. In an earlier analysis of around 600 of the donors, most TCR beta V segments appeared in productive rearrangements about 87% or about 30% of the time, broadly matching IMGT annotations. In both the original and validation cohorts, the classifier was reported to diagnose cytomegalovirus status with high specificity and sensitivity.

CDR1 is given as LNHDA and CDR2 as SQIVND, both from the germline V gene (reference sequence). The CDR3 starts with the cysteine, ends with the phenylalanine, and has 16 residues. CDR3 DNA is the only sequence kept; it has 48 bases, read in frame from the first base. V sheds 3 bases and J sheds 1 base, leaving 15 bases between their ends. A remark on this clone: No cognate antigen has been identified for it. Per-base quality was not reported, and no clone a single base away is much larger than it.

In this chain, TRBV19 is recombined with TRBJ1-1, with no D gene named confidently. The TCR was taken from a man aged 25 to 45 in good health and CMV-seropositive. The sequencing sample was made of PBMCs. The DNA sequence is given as TGTGCCAGTAGTATGGGTTGGCAGACAACGAACACTGAAGCTTTCTTT. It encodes CASSMGWQTTNTEAFF.